A selection of T cell receptor beta chains follows, all from one sample in a study of T cells after yellow fever vaccination. TCRdb passed the 5' RACE reads through MiXCR, listing each CDR3 protein once. The profile covers about 510,000 distinct CDR3 sequences, with 20% to 25% appearing a single time and roughly a sixth taken by the ten largest. Here the sequenced sample was PBMCs, taken approximately 22 days after the first yellow fever vaccination. These receptors came from a man aged 18 to 30 who received the YFV17D yellow fever vaccine. Each CDR3 is given with its conserved first and last residue. The D gene is left open where the match is weak. Expanded clones are given a class, and other clones once, few, many or no size at all.

V gene	clone size	J gene	D gene	CDR3 protein	CDR3 DNA
TRBV5-1	-	TRBJ2-7	-	CASSFRGDGTYEQYF	TGCGCCAGCAGCTTCAGGGGGGATGGCACCTACGAGCAGTACTTC
TRBV24-1	-	TRBJ2-3	TRBD2	CATRGLAADTQYF	TGTGCCACCCGGGGACTAGCTGCAGATACGCAGTATTTT
TRBV3-1	-	TRBJ1-1	-	CASSQGQAEAFF	TGTGCCAGCAGCCAAGGCCAGGCTGAAGCTTTCTTT
TRBV20-1	few	TRBJ1-5	TRBD1	CSARQGGQPQHF	TGCAGTGCTCGACAGGGCGGCCAGCCCCAGCATTTT
TRBV21-1	-	TRBJ1-2	-	CASRTLAGPRGYGYTF	TGTGCCAGCAGGACCCTGGCGGGGCCCAGGGGGTATGGCTACACCTTC
TRBV6-1	few	TRBJ2-1	TRBD2	CASSPRGGGAVYNEQFF	TGTGCCAGCAGCCCCCGAGGCGGGGGGGCCGTCTACAATGAGCAGTTCTTC
TRBV5-1	-	TRBJ1-4	-	CASRPRGTSNEKLFF	TGCGCCAGCAGACCCCGGGGGACATCGAATGAAAAACTGTTTTTT
TRBV6-1	-	TRBJ2-1	TRBD2	CPSSSGSSNEQFF	TGTCCCAGCAGTAGCGGGAGTTCCAATGAGCAGTTCTTC
TRBV5-1	-	TRBJ2-5	-	CASSLWGLETQYF	TGCGCCAGCAGCTTGTGGGGGCTAGAGACCCAGTACTTC
TRBV12-3/TRBV12-4	-	TRBJ2-3	-	CASSWTAGTDTQYF	TGTGCCAGCAGCTGGACTGCAGGCACAGATACGCAGTATTTT
TRBV7-2	many	TRBJ2-5	TRBD2	CASSHPAGARETQYF	TGTGCCAGCAGCCACCCAGCGGGGGCAAGAGAGACCCAGTACTTC
TRBV18	-	TRBJ2-5	TRBD1	CASSATGGSETQYF	TGTGCCAGCTCAGCGACAGGGGGCTCAGAGACCCAGTACTTC
TRBV4-1	-	TRBJ1-1	-	CASSQGTANTEAFF	TGCGCCAGCAGCCAAGGGACAGCGAACACTGAAGCTTTCTTT
TRBV19	few	TRBJ2-5	-	CASSIDGQEQETQYF	TGTGCCAGTAGTATAGATGGGCAGGAACAAGAGACCCAGTACTTC
TRBV4-1	few	TRBJ2-1	TRBD1	CASSRGQGYYNEQFF	TGCGCCAGCAGCCGTGGACAGGGGTACTACAATGAGCAGTTCTTC
TRBV9	-	TRBJ2-6	TRBD2	CASSVGTSGGAGANVLTF	TGTGCCAGCAGCGTAGGGACTAGCGGGGGGGCTGGGGCCAACGTCCTGACTTTC